The 29 T cell receptor beta chains presented below share a single source sample, sequenced in a study of T cells in Graves' hyperthyroidism and ophthalmopathy. Amplification yielded TCR beta CDR3 regions, with RNA transcripts as the source. The HTBI primer set drove a first-round RT-PCR of the TCR CDR3. A single record per CDR3 protein comes from TCRdb applying MiXCR to the multiplex PCR reads. The table records 400,000 to 450,000 distinct CDR3 sequences, roughly 14% of them present only once. The sample was blood. The receptors originated from a man between 18 and 35 years old with Graves' ophthalmopathy.

This clonotype was seen just once. This chain links TRBV2 with TRBJ1-5; tentatively, D is TRBD1 (5 bases). The V gene lost 3 bases and the J gene lost 7 bases, with 16 bases spanning the gap. Germline V lookup: CDR1 SNHLY, CDR2 FYNNEI. The CDR3 covers 15 residues. The CDR3 region is CASSDIGGLRQPQHF. In nucleotides, the CDR3 is TGTGCCAGCAGTGACATCGGGGGTCTGAGGCAGCCCCAGCATTTT.

CDR3 DNA sequence: TGTGCCAGCAGCCGCGAACTTTCTGGAAACACCATATATTTT. It specifies CASSRELSGNTIYF. The chain links TRBV7-2 to TRBJ1-3; D is unresolved. CDR3 length: 14 residues. Looked up from germline, CDR1 is SGHTA and CDR2 is FQGNSA. The V end lost 5 bases, the J end lost 1 base, and 9 bases lay between the germline ends.

This chain links TRBV7-9 with TRBJ1-2, with 9 nucleotides matching TRBD1. With V trimmed by 5 bases and J by 7 bases, 11 bases remained unmatched. Germline V gives CDR1 SEHNR, CDR2 FQNEAQ (reference sequence). The CDR3 is made up of 15 amino acids. This chain's CDR3 is CASSLNPGQGRGYTF. The CDR3 region has the DNA TGTGCCAGCAGCCTAAACCCTGGACAGGGGCGTGGCTACACCTTC.

This sequence joins TRBV3-1 and TRBJ2-5; 8 positions agree with TRBD1. Per germline, CDR1 LGHDT and CDR2 YNNKEL (reference sequence). Trimming at V came to 6 bases and at J to 0 bases, leaving 6 bases not matched to a gene. This CDR3 contains 15 residues. The CDR3 reads CASRPRDRYQETQYF. In nucleotides, the CDR3 is TGTGCCAGCAGGCCTAGGGACAGGTACCAAGAGACCCAGTACTTC.

This clonotype was counted at least ten times. The chain recombines TRBV20-1 with TRBJ2-1, with D hard to call. There are 12 residues in the CDR3. Looked up from germline, CDR1 is DFQATT and CDR2 is SNEGSKA (reference sequence). V was shortened by 3 bases and J by 6 bases, with 9 bases between the two germline ends. CDR3 coding DNA: TGCAGTGCTAGCTTTGCGGCCAATGAGCAGTTCTTC. Amino acids: CSASFAANEQFF.

This clonotype was found many times. This chain connects TRBV6-5 to TRBJ1-1, with D possibly matching TRBD1 (5 bases). Trimming removed 0 bases from V and 1 base from J, with 15 bases in between. The length of the CDR3 is 17 residues. Looked up from germline, CDR1 is MNHEY and CDR2 is SVGAGI. CDR3 sequence (DNA): TGTGCCAGCAGTTACTCGGGCGTTGGCAGGGCGAACACTGAAGCTTTCTTT. Amino acid sequence: CASSYSGVGRANTEAFF.

The CDR3 reads CASSQVLREQTQYF. In DNA form, the CDR3 reads TGCGCCAGCAGCCAAGTTCTAAGGGAGCAGACCCAGTACTTC. The chain has TRBV4-1 and TRBJ2-5, with D maybe TRBD2 (5 bases). The V end lost 1 base, the J end lost 6 bases, and 12 bases lay between the germline ends. Germline assignment: CDR1 MGHRA and CDR2 YSYEKL. CDR3 length equals 14 residues.

Of note for this clonotype: Possible read error: a much larger clone is one base away. The chain is built from TRBV6-2 or TRBV6-3 and TRBJ2-7; 10 bases agree with TRBD2. J gave up 2 bases and V 2 bases, and 0 bases lay outside the gene matches. This CDR3 is built from 14 residues. CDR1 is MNHEY, CDR2 SVGEGT, per germline. CDR3 sequence (DNA): TGTGCCAGCAGTTACACTAGCGGGGCCTACGAGCAGTACTTC. Protein sequence: CASSYTSGAYEQYF.

The chain employs TRBV14 and TRBJ2-7, with 8 bases identical to TRBD1. Germline V gene data show CDR1 as SGHDN and CDR2 as FVKESK. J gave up 2 bases and V 4 bases, and 7 bases lay outside the gene matches. There are 15 residues in the CDR3. The CDR3 DNA is TGTGCCAGCAGCCTCTGGACAGGGAAGGCCTACGAGCAGTACTTC. Encoded protein: CASSLWTGKAYEQYF.

There are many counts of this clonotype. This rearrangement joins TRBV2 to TRBJ2-7; maybe TRBD2 (5 bases). Germline assignment: CDR1 SNHLY and CDR2 FYNNEI. V gave up 0 bases and J gave up 5 bases, with 14 bases separating them. CDR3 length: 15 amino acids. The CDR3 loop reads CASSEALLASDEQYF. DNA for the CDR3: TGTGCCAGCAGTGAAGCGCTTCTAGCCTCAGACGAGCAGTACTTC.

The gene calls are TRBV6-5 and TRBJ1-2; unclear D gene. Between the trimmed V and J ends, which lost 1 base and 0 bases, there was a span of 12 bases. The V gene's germline CDR1 is MNHEY and CDR2 SVGAGI. CDR3 length: 16 residues. CDR3 region: CASSYLNGPSNYGYTF. The CDR3 nucleotides are TGTGCCAGCAGTTACTTAAACGGGCCGTCTAACTATGGCTACACCTTC.

The sample holds many counts of this clonotype. The V call is TRBV5-1, the J call TRBJ2-7, with D unclear. CDR1 SGHRS and CDR2 YFSETQ come from the germline V gene. The V end was cut by 1 base, the J end by 3 bases, with 8 bases between. The CDR3 runs to 13 residues. CDR3: CASSLSRFYEQYF. The CDR3 coding sequence is TGCGCCAGCAGCTTGTCCCGATTCTACGAGCAGTACTTC.

The rearrangement uses TRBV11-2 and TRBJ2-7; 7 bases align to TRBD1. Trimming removed 5 bases from V and 2 bases from J; junction bases left unmatched: 3. Germline CDR1 reads SGHAT; CDR2 reads FQNNGV. The CDR3 loop spans 13 amino acids. The CDR3 coding sequence is TGTGCCAGCAGCAAGACAGGGCCCTACGAGCAGTACTTC. As protein: CASSKTGPYEQYF.

This clonotype was picked up one time. V usage is TRBV6-1 and J usage is TRBJ2-6; possibly TRBD2 for D (6 bases). Germline values: CDR1 MNHNS, CDR2 SASEGT. V was trimmed by 6 bases and J by 2 bases, leaving 14 bases between them. The CDR3 is 16 amino acids. CDR3 in amino acids: CASRRREVAGANVLTF. The CDR3 region has the DNA TGTGCCAGCAGACGCAGGGAGGTGGCTGGGGCCAACGTCCTGACTTTC.

This clonotype was seen only a few times. The chain employs TRBV27 and TRBJ2-2, with TRBD1 identical over 10 bases. Germline V gene lookup returns CDR1 MNHEY and CDR2 SMNVEV (reference sequence). V trimming: 5 bases; J trimming: 7 bases; junction bases outside the gene matches: 10. CDR3 size: 16 residues. The chain's CDR3 is CASSPLDRGPGGELFF. CDR3 DNA: TGTGCCAGCAGTCCTCTCGACAGGGGGCCGGGCGGGGAGCTGTTTTTT.

This clonotype was detected many times. The chain has TRBV30 and TRBJ2-1; TRBD1 is a possible D gene (5 bases). Germline CDR1 reads GTSNPN; CDR2 reads SVGIG (reference sequence). Deletions cut 1 base from V and 3 bases from J, with 10 bases between. The CDR3 totals 14 residues. CDR3 bases: TGTGCCTGGAGTGGCAGGGATCACTACAATGAGCAGTTCTTC. It is translated as CAWSGRDHYNEQFF.

Details on this clonotype: Its ends do not fully match the called genes, so a read error is possible. The chain recombines TRBV20-1 with TRBJ1-1, with no clear D. CDR3 size: 12 residues. Germline V lookup: CDR1 DFQATT, CDR2 SNEGSKA (reference sequence). As DNA, the CDR3 is TGCAGTGGGGTCCCATCGAACACTGAGGCTTTCTTT. Amino acids: CSGVPSNTEAFF.

As regards this clonotype: Given a much more abundant clone one base away, this may be a read error. CDR3 region: CAAQGGSQPQHF. The CDR3 bases are TGTGCCGCCCAGGGGGGTAGTCAGCCCCAGCATTTT. This rearrangement joins TRBV12-3 or TRBV12-4 to TRBJ1-5; 7 bases are a match to TRBD1. V lost 11 bases to trimming and J lost 6 bases; unmatched junction nucleotides: 7. There are 12 residues in the CDR3.

The rearrangement links TRBV4-1 to TRBJ2-5; D is possibly TRBD1 (5 bases). CDR3 size: 16 residues. Germline CDR1 is MGHRA and CDR2 is YSYEKL. Trimming pared 5 bases from V and 5 bases from J, leaving 21 bases between. In nucleotides, the CDR3 is TGCGCCAGCAGCGTAAGACACGCAGGGTTTAGGGAGACCCAGTACTTC. Protein: CASSVRHAGFRETQYF.

The chain links TRBV13 to TRBJ2-5; 11 bases map to TRBD1. V lost 6 bases and J lost 2; bases outside the gene matches: 11. This CDR3 comprises 17 residues. CDR1 PRHDT and CDR2 FYEKMQ come from the germline V gene (reference sequence). CDR3 in DNA: TGTGCCAGCAGATCAGCAGGACAGGGGGCATGGCAAGAGACCCAGTACTTC. This translates into CASRSAGQGAWQETQYF.

This clonotype was found many times. V is TRBV6-1 and J is TRBJ2-1, with a tentative D call TRBD2 (6 bases). Trimming left V 5 bases short and J 0 bases short, with 26 bases between. This CDR3 region has 20 residues. Per germline, CDR1 MNHNS and CDR2 SASEGT. CDR3 DNA: TGTGCCAGCAGTCCCGCGGGACTCGCTGGTAGCGGCCGCTCCTACAATGAGCAGTTCTTC. This sequence encodes CASSPAGLAGSGRSYNEQFF.

The chain uses TRBV13 and TRBJ2-1, with TRBD2 matching over 12 bases. The CDR3 is 20 residues long. V was pared by 4 bases and J by 0 bases, with 13 bases of the junction left unmatched. CDR1 is PRHDT, CDR2 FYEKMQ, per germline (reference sequence). CDR3 region: CASSSTSGSNNENSYNEQFF. CDR3 nucleotide sequence: TGTGCCAGCAGCTCGACTAGCGGGAGCAACAACGAAAACTCCTACAATGAGCAGTTCTTC.

This clonotype was seen more than once but under ten times. The gene calls are TRBV5-1 and TRBJ2-1, with D possibly matching TRBD2 (6 bases). CDR1 and CDR2 from the germline V gene are SGHRS and YFSETQ. V dropped 0 bases and J dropped 7 bases, with 11 bases sitting between them. The CDR3 length is 14 residues. Here the CDR3 reads CASSLAGVMNEQFF. The CDR3 DNA follows: TGCGCCAGCAGCTTGGCGGGGGTCATGAATGAGCAGTTCTTC.

Only a few counts were recorded for this clonotype. V and J are TRBV14 and TRBJ2-2, with a weak D call TRBD1 (6 bases). This CDR3 is built from 18 residues. From germline, CDR1 is SGHDN and CDR2 FVKESK. Trimming pared 2 bases from V and 0 bases from J, leaving 16 bases between. CDR3 loop: CASSQPPGQGPNTGELFF. For the CDR3, the DNA is TGTGCCAGCAGCCAACCCCCCGGGCAGGGGCCGAACACCGGGGAGCTGTTTTTT.

This clonotype came up many times. The V call is TRBV7-8, the J call TRBJ2-1, with D tentatively TRBD1 (5 bases). Germline V CDR1 and CDR2: SGHVS, FQNEAQ. V gave up 5 bases and J gave up 8 bases, with 16 bases separating them. The CDR3 is 14 residues long. This CDR3 is CASSRSGYNYEQFF. As DNA, the CDR3 is TGTGCCAGCAGCAGGTCAGGGTATAACTATGAGCAGTTCTTC.

In its sample, this clonotype was seen many times. This sequence joins TRBV24-1 and TRBJ2-5; perhaps TRBD1 as D (6 bases). Germline loops: CDR1 KGHDR, CDR2 SFDVKD. V gave up 4 bases and J gave up 5 bases, with 13 bases separating them. The CDR3 is 14 amino acids. CDR3 region: CATSDQGISETQYF. CDR3 coding DNA: TGTGCCACCAGTGACCAGGGGATTTCCGAGACCCAGTACTTC.

This clonotype was recorded many times. This chain links TRBV7-9 with TRBJ2-5; 10 bases are a match to TRBD2. The CDR3 loop spans 16 amino acids. J lost 4 bases, V lost 1 base, and 6 bases had no gene match. Germline V CDR1 and CDR2: SEHNR, FQNEAQ (reference sequence). CDR3 nucleotide sequence: TGTGCCAGCAGCTTAGGTCCTAGCGGGGGCGGAGAGACCCAGTACTTC. It is translated as CASSLGPSGGGETQYF.

Many counts were recorded for this clonotype. The CDR3 bases are TGTGCCAGCAGCAGCGGACAGAGAACGGGTGGCTACACCTTC. It specifies CASSSGQRTGGYTF. The rearrangement links TRBV7-2 to TRBJ1-2, with D possibly being TRBD1 (6 bases). Germline assignment: CDR1 SGHTA and CDR2 FQGNSA. The length of the CDR3 is 14 residues. The germline V and J ends were trimmed by 5 bases and 7 bases, with 17 bases remaining between them.

This clonotype was detected many times. The chain uses TRBV5-1 and TRBJ2-3, with 7 bases aligning to TRBD2. V shed 3 bases, J shed 4 bases, and the junction held 8 bases outside the gene matches. The CDR3 extends over 15 amino acids. Germline loops: CDR1 SGHRS, CDR2 YFSETQ. Written as DNA, the CDR3 is TGCGCCAGCAGCTATCTAGCGGAGGGAGCAGATACGCAGTATTTT. This sequence encodes CASSYLAEGADTQYF.